This T cell receptor beta chain comes out of a study of T cells after yellow fever vaccination. Study in general: It was SMART-Seq v4 Ultra Low Input that prepared the fractions with low cell numbers. Broader study findings: At around 96% for CD4 and 88% for CD8, most primary-vaccination clones showed up again after the booster. The secondary response was weaker but peaked faster, day 5 versus 15. Abundant clonotypes (contaminants from the bulk population) could be present in FACS-sorted repertoires.

There are many counts of this clonotype. What it binds is unknown. Trimming pared 4 bases from V and 5 bases from J, leaving 15 bases between. This CDR3 contains 14 residues. TCRdb fed the 5' RACE reads into MiXCR, producing one record per CDR3 protein. This sample has a few hundred thousand distinct CDR3 sequences, with about 7% found just once. This specimen consisted of CD4+ T cells sorted from PBMCs, obtained 15 days after the yellow fever booster vaccination. The source of this sequence is a man aged 30 to 39 who received the YFV17D yellow fever vaccine. The J gene is TRBJ2-7, the V gene TRBV12-3 or TRBV12-4; perhaps TRBD2 as D (6 bases). The CDR3 reads CASSSDGSIDEQYF. Here the CDR3 DNA reads TGTGCCAGCAGTTCGGACGGGAGTATCGACGAGCAGTACTTC.